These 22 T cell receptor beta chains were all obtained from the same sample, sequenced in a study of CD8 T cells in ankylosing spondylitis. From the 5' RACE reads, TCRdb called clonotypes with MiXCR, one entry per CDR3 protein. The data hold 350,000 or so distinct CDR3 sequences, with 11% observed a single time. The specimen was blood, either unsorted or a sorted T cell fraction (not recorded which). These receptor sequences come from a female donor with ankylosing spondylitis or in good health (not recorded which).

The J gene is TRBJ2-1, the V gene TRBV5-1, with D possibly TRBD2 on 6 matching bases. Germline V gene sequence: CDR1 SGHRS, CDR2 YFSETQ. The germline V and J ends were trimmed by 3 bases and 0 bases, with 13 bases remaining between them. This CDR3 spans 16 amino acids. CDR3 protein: CASSSASASSYNEQFF. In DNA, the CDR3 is TGCGCCAGCAGCTCAGCTAGCGCGAGCTCCTACAATGAGCAGTTCTTC.

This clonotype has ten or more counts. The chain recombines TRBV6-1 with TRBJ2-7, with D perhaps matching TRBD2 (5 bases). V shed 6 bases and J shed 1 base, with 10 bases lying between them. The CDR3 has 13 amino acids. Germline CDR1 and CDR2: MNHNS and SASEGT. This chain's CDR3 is CASRFSGSYEQYF. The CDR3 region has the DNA TGTGCCAGCAGATTCAGCGGATCCTACGAGCAGTACTTC.

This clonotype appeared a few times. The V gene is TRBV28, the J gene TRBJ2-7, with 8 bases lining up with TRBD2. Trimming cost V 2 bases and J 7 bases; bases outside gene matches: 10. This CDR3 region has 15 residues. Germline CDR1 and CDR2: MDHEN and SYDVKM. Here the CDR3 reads CASSLAGGPVREQYF. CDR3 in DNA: TGTGCCAGCAGTTTAGCGGGGGGCCCCGTTAGGGAGCAGTACTTC.

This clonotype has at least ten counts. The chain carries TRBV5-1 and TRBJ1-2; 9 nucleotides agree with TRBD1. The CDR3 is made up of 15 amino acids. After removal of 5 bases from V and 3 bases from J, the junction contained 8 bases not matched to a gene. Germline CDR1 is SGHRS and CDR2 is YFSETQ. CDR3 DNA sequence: TGCGCCAGCAGTGATACAGGGGGCGCCGACTATGGCTACACCTTC. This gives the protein CASSDTGGADYGYTF.

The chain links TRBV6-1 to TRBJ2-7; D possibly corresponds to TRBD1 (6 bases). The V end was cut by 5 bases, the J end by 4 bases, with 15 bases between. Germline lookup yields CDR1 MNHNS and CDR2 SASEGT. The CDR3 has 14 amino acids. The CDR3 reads CASSRRGGGYEQYF. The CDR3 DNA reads TGTGCCAGCAGTCGACGTGGGGGCGGGTACGAGCAGTACTTC.

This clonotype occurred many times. CDR3 sequence: CASSFRNNEQFF. The DNA of the CDR3 is TGTGCCAGCAGCTTCCGCAACAATGAGCAGTTCTTC. The J gene is TRBJ2-1, the V gene TRBV7-2; no reliable D call. The CDR3 loop spans 12 amino acids. V shed 3 bases and J shed 5 bases, with 5 bases lying between them. CDR1 SGHTA and CDR2 FQGNSA come from the germline V gene. The variable domain in full, completed from reference TRBV7-2 and TRBJ2-1, reads GAGVSQSPSNKVTEKGKDVELRCDPISGHTALYWYRQSLGQGLEFLIYFQGNSAPDKSGLPSDRFSAERTGGSVSTLTIQRTQQEDSAVYLCASSFRNNEQFFGPGTRLTVL.

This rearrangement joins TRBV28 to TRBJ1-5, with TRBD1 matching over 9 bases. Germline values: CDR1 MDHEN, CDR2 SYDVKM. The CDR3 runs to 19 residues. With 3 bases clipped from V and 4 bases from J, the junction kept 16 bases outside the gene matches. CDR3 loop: CASSFLSIRDRDLNQPQHF. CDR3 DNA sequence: TGTGCCAGCAGTTTTCTCTCCATCCGGGACAGGGACCTTAATCAGCCCCAGCATTTT.

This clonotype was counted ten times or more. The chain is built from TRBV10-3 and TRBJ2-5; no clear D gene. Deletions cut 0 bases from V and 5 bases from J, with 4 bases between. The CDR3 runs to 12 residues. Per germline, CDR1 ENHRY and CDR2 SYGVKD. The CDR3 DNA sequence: TGTGCCATCAGTGAGTCAGGGGAGACCCAGTACTTC. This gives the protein CAISESGETQYF.

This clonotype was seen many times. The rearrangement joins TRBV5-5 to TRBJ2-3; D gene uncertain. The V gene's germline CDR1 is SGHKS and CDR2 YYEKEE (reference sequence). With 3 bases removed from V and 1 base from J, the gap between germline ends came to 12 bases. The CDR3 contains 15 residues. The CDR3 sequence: CASSSDLGGTDTQYF. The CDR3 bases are TGTGCCAGCAGCTCGGATCTCGGTGGCACAGATACGCAGTATTTT. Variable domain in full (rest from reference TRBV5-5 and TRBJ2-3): DAGVTQSPTHLIKTRGQQVTLRCSPISGHKSVSWYQQVLGQGPQFIFQYYEKEERGRGNFPDRFSARQFPNYSSELNVNALLLGDSALYLCASSSDLGGTDTQYFGPGTRLTVL.

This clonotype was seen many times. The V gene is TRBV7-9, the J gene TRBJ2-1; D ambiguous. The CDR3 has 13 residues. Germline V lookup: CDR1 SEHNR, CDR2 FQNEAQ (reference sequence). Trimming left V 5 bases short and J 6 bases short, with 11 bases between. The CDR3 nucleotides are TGTGCCAGCAGCCACCAGTTCGCCAATGAGCAGTTCTTC. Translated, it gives CASSHQFANEQFF.

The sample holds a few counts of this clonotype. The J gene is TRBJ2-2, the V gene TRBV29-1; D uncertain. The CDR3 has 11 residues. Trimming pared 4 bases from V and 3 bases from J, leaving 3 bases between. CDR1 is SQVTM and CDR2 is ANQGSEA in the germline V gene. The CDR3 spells CSVGHTGELFF. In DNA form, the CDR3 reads TGCAGCGTTGGTCACACCGGGGAGCTGTTTTTT.

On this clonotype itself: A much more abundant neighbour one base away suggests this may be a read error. The DNA for the CDR3 is TGCGCCAGCCGCTTGGCGCACTGGAACACTGAAGCTTTCTTT. It yields the protein CASRLAHWNTEAFF. J is TRBJ1-1 and V is TRBV5-1; unclear D gene. The CDR3 is 14 residues long. CDR1 is SGHRS, CDR2 YFSETQ, per germline. Filled out from reference TRBV5-1 and TRBJ1-1, the complete variable domain reads KAGVTQTPRYLIKTRGQQVTLSCSPISGHRSVSWYQQTPGQGLQFLFEYFSETQRNKGNFPGRFSGRQFSNSRSEMNVSTLELGDSALYLCASRLAHWNTEAFFGQGTRLTVV.

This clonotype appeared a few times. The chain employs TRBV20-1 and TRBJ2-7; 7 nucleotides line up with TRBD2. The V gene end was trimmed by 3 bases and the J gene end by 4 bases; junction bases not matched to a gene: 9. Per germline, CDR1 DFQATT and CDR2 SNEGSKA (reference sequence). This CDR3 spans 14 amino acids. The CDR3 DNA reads TGCAGTGCTAGGGAGTGGCAGGGAGGGTACGAGCAGTACTTC. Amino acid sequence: CSAREWQGGYEQYF.

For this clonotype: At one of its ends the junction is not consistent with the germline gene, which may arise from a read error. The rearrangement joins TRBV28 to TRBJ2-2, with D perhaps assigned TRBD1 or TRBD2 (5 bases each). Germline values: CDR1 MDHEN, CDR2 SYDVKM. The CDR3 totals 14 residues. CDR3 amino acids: CAGSGGGNTRELLF. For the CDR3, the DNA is TGTGCCGGCTCTGGGGGTGGGAACACCAGGGAGCTGTTATTT. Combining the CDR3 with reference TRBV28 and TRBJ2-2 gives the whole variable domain DVKVTQSSRYLVKRTGEKVFLECVQDMDHENMFWYRQDPGLGLRLIYFSYDVKMKEKGDIPEGYSVSREKKERFSLILESASTNQTSMYLCAGSGGGNTRELLFGEGSRLTVL.

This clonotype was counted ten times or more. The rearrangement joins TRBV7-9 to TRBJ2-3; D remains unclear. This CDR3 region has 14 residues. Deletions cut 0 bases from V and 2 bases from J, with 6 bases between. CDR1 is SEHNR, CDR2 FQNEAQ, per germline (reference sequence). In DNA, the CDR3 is TGTGCCAGCAGCTTAGCGGGCATCACAGATACGCAGTATTTT. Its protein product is CASSLAGITDTQYF.

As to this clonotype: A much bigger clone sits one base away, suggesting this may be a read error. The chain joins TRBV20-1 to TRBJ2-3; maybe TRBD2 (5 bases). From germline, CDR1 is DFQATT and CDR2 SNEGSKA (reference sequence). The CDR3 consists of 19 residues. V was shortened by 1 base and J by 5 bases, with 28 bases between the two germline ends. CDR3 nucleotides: TGCAGTGCTAGAGCATCGGTGGGAGCGCGGTGTCGGGCCAAAGATACGCAGTATTTT. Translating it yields CSARASVGARCRAKDTQYF.

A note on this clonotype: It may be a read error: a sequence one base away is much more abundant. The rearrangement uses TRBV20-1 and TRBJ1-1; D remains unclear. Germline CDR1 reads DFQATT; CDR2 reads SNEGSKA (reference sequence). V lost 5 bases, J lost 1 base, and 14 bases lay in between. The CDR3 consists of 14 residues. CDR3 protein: CSAVAPRQNTEAFF. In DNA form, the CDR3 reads TGCAGTGCTGTGGCTCCTCGGCAGAACACTGAAGCTTTCTTT.

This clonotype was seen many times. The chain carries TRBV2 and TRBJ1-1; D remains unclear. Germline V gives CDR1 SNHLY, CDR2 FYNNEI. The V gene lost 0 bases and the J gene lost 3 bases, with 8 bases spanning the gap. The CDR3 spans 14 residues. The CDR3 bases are TGTGCCAGCAGTGAAGCGCGCCCGGACACTGAAGCTTTCTTT. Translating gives CASSEARPDTEAFF. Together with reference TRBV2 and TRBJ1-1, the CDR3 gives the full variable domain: EPEVTQTPSHQVTQMGQEVILRCVPISNHLYFYWYRQILGQKVEFLVSFYNNEISEKSEIFDDQFSVERPDGSNFTLKIRSTKLEDSAMYFCASSEARPDTEAFFGQGTRLTVV.

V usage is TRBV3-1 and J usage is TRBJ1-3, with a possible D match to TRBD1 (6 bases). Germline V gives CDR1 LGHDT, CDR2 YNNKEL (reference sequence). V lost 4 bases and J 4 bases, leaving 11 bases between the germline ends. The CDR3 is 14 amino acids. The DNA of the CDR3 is TGTGCCAGCAGCCGGAGGACAGACGGAAACACCATATATTTT. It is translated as CASSRRTDGNTIYF.

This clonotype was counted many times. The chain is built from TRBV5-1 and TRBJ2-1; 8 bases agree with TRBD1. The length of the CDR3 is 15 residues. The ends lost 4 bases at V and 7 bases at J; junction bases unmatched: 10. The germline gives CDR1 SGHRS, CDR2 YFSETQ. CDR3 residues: CASSLQGAVANEQFF. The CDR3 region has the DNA TGCGCCAGCAGCCTCCAGGGGGCGGTGGCGAATGAGCAGTTCTTC.

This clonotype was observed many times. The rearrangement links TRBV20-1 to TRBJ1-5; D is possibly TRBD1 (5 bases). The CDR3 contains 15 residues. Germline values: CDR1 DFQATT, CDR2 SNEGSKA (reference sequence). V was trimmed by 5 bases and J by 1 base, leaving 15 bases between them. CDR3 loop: CSAPTAAPSNQPQHF. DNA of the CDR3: TGCAGTGCTCCGACAGCGGCCCCCAGCAATCAGCCCCAGCATTTT.

CDR3 protein: CASSLSLAGGPQETQYF. CDR3 nucleotides: TGCGCCAGCAGCTTGAGCCTAGCGGGAGGGCCTCAAGAGACCCAGTACTTC. The genes are TRBV5-1 and TRBJ2-5; 12 bases agree with TRBD2. Germline-derived CDR1 and CDR2 are SGHRS and YFSETQ. Trimming at V came to 1 base and at J to 2 bases, leaving 6 bases not matched to a gene. The CDR3 totals 17 residues.